This T cell receptor (beta chain) was observed in a study of shared clonotypes between healthy human individuals. As concerns this clone: Its antigen is unknown.

Execution of the assay was at deep level. Sequencing used immunoSEQ multiplex PCR; TCRdb keeps in-frame clones, though not all of them. The sample consists of roughly 1,100,000 clones, about 75% of them appearing once. Study outcomes and limitations: Rarefaction showed sorted-subset sequencing was incomplete despite large depth. Clonotype sharing among donors was expected to depend on sequencing depth.

CDR3 size: 15 residues. The germline V and J ends were trimmed by 4 bases and 4 bases, with 11 bases remaining between them. CDR1 and CDR2 from the germline V gene are SGHDN and FVKESK. The material sequenced was memory CD4+ T cells sorted from blood. Subset noted: CD45RA-negative fraction. The V and J genes are TRBV14 and TRBJ2-6; D gene uncertain. The TCR was taken from a man aged 18 to 29 in good health. CDR3 loop: CASSRRNPGANVLTF. The DNA of the CDR3 is TGTGCCAGCAGCCGGCGCAATCCCGGGGCCAACGTCCTGACTTTC. Variable domain in full (rest from reference TRBV14 and TRBJ2-6): EAGVTQFPSHSVIEKGQTVTLRCDPISGHDNLYWYRRVMGKEIKFLLHFVKESKQDESGMPNNRFLAERTGGTYSTLKVQPAELEDSGVYFCASSRRNPGANVLTFGAGSRLTVL.